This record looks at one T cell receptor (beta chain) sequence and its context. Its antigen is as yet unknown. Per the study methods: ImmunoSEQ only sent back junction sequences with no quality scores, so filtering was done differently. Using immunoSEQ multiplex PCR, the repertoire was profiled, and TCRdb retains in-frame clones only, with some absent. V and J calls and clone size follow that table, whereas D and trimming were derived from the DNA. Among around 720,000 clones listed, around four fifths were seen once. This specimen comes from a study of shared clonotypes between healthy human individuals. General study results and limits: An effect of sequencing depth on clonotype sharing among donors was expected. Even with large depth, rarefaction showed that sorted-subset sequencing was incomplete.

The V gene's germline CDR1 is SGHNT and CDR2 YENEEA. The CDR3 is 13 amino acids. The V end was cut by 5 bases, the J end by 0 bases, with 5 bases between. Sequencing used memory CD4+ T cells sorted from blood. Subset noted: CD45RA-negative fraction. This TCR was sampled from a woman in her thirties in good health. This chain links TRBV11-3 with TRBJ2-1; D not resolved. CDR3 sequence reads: CASSRSSYNEQFF. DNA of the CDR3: TGTGCCAGCAGCCGAAGCTCCTACAATGAGCAGTTCTTC.